The following is a T cell receptor (beta chain) sequence with its context. This clonotype came up once. No antigen is known for it. Within one base of it there is no much larger clone, and no base qualities were kept. Sequencing was carried out with an Illumina NovaSeq 6000. Using 5'RACE with constant-segment primers, TCRalpha and TCRbeta cDNA libraries were constructed, with sample barcodes and unique molecular identifiers added in the process. RNA was extracted from every sample with Trizol reagent. The libraries were amplified in two PCR steps, and the second step added a second sample barcode and Illumina TruSeq adapters. The libraries were sequenced on an Illumina NovaSeq using 2 x 150 bp paired-end reads. In the source study's methods: Demultiplexing of reads and collapsing into UMI-guided consensus sequences were performed with migec v1.2.7. Using mixcr v2.1.11, UMI consensuses were aligned to TRA and TRB V and J templates and then assembled into clonotypes. Expanded or contracted clonotypes were those called significant by both edgeR and NoisET, with noise models trained on biological replicates. For edgeR calls, a false discovery rate-adjusted p below 0.01 and a log2 fold-change threshold of 1 were applied. PCA with hierarchical clustering of max-normalized trajectories of the 1000 most abundant clonotypes was used as exploratory dynamics analysis. Separately sequenced CD4+ and CD8+ repertoires were used to assign the CD4 or CD8 phenotype of responding clones. TCRdb reprocessing: public reads trimmed at Q25 with fastp, clones called with MiXCR, in-frame beta chains kept. Identical CDR3 protein sequences are pooled into one entry, listed with their most common genes and DNA. The V and J calls and clone size are TCRdb's, not the authors'. In this sample the table shows around 400,000 distinct CDR3 sequences, approximately 24% of which occur a single time. Of the sample, 8.8% falls within the top ten clones.

Ficoll-Paque density gradient centrifugation was used to isolate PBMCs. This entry is derived from a study of T-cell memory formation after mild COVID-19 (TCRdb year 2021). About the investigation overall: TCR sequence clusters from the two donors were largely donor specific. The cohort was made up of two young adult volunteers, one female and one male, who were previously healthy. In two donors, T-cell clones that expanded and contracted after mild COVID-19 were followed by sequencing TCRalpha and TCRbeta repertoires longitudinally. Overall study results and their limits: Only two mild cases were covered by the study, and larger cohorts that include severe cases with pre-infection samples were considered necessary. From day 15 to 85, contracting clones showed balanced CD4/CD8 phenotypes, whereas a second wave of clones that expanded from day 15 to 37 leaned towards CD4+. Whether the second-wave clones peaking on day 37 were SARS-CoV-2 specific was not confirmed. Some responding clones were detected in pre-infection memory, suggesting pre-existing cross-reactive memory T cells joined the SARS-CoV-2 response. Contracting CD4+ clones appeared mostly in the CM and EM memory subsets, whereas CD8+ clones were enriched in EMRA.

The germline V gene yields SQVTM for CDR1 and ANQGSEA for CDR2. V is clipped by 3 bases and J by 0 bases, and the sequence between their germline boundaries is 6 bases long. The CDR3 has 13 amino acids, counting the end cysteine and phenylalanine. Kept here is only the CDR3 DNA, which spans 39 bases and is read in frame from base 1. The sequence links TRBV29-1 to TRBJ2-1, with the D gene call left open. This TCR was sampled from an adult woman who had mild COVID-19 (a few samples of this study predate the infection). The sample titles of this study are shuffled in the database, so cell type and time point are left out; the donor was told from shared clones. What was sequenced was PBMCs or a T cell subset sorted from them (not recorded which). In nucleotides, the sequence is TGCAGCGTTGAGGGCTTCTCCTACAATGAGCAGTTCTTC. Translated, it gives CSVEGFSYNEQFF.